This T cell receptor beta chain was sequenced during a study of somatic mutations in cytotoxic T cells in rheumatoid arthritis. At the level of the study: Patients gave 30 ml EDTA peripheral blood immediately after diagnosis, prior to starting treatment. Study-level findings and limits: The clonality of CD8+ T cells was not significantly different between rheumatoid arthritis patients and age-matched healthy controls. An increase in CD8+ clonality with age was seen in rheumatoid arthritis patients but not in healthy controls.

The CDR3 length is 17 residues. Trimming shortened V by 5 bases and J by 9 bases, and 23 bases separated the two germline ends. Germline assignment: CDR1 LGHNA and CDR2 YNFKEQ. The table came from immunoSEQ multiplex PCR; TCRdb's copy has only in-frame clones and leaves some out. The table shows some 15,000 clones, with about four fifths occurring only once. This clone was seen once. What it binds is not known. The source material was CD8+ T cells sorted from blood. This rearrangement joins TRBV4-2 to TRBJ1-6; D possibly corresponds to TRBD1 (6 bases). The TCR sequence derives from an adult with rheumatoid arthritis. CDR3: CASSLGGGAIIGSPLHF. DNA for the CDR3: TGTGCCAGCAGCTTGGGAGGGGGTGCTATAATTGGTTCACCCCTCCACTTT.